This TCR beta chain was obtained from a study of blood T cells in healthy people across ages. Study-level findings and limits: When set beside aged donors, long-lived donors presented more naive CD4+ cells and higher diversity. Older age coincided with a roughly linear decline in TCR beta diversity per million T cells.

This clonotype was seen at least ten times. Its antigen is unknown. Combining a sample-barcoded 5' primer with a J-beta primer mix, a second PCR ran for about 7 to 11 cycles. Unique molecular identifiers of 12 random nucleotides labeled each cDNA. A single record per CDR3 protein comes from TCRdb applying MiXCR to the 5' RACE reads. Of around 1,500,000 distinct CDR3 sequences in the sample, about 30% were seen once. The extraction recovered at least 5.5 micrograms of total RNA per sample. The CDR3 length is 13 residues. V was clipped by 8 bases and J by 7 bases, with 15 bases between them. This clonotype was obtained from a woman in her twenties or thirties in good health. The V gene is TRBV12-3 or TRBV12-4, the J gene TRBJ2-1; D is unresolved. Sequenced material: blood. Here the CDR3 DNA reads TGTGCCAGCGATACAACCCCACCAAATGAGCAGTTCTTC. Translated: CASDTTPPNEQFF.